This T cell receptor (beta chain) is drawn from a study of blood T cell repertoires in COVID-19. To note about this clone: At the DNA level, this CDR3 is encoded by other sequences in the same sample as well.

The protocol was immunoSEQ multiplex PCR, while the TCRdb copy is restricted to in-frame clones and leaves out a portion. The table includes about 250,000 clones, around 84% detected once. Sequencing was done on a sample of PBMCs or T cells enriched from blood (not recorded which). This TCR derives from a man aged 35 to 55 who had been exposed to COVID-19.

The CDR3 sequence: CASKGGDTGELFF. As DNA, the CDR3 is TGTGCCAGCAAGGGAGGGGACACCGGGGAGCTGTTTTTT. The rearrangement uses TRBV11-3 and TRBJ2-2; 7 nucleotides match TRBD2. V trimming: 7 bases; J trimming: 3 bases; junction bases outside the gene matches: 2. CDR3 length: 13 residues. From germline, CDR1 is SGHNT and CDR2 YENEEA.